A selection of T cell receptor beta chains follows, all from one sample in a study of cytomegalovirus exposure and HLA in healthy donors. Libraries were prepared by immunoSEQ multiplex PCR; TCRdb keeps only in-frame clonotypes and omits some of them. The repertoire holds roughly 150,000 clones, 95% to 97% seen once, with roughly 0.83% in the top ten. The sequenced sample was PBMCs. The receptors were gathered from a woman between 18 and 29 years old in good health and CMV-seronegative. Each CDR3 is given with its conserved first and last residue. A D gene is named only where the DNA matches it firmly. Size values are once, few and many counts, or a class for expanded clones, and some rows have none.

abundance | j_gene | v_gene | d_gene | CDR3nt | CDR3aa
- | TRBJ2-7 | TRBV7-9 | - | TGTGCCAGCAGCCACCCTAGGAGCGGGTCTTCCTACGAGCAGTACTTC | CASSHPRSGSSYEQYF
- | TRBJ2-7 | TRBV13 | - | TGTGCCAGCAGCCCCCCGGGAACCCTGTACGAGCAGTACTTC | CASSPPGTLYEQYF
- | TRBJ1-3 | TRBV6-6 | - | TGTGCCAGCAGTTACTCGATCTCGGGGACAAGCAGCACCATATATTTT | CASSYSISGTSSTIYF
- | TRBJ1-2 | TRBV6-5 | TRBD1 | TGTGCCAGCAGTTACTCACGGACAGGTGCTAACTATGGCTACACCTTC | CASSYSRTGANYGYTF
- | TRBJ1-2 | TRBV9 | TRBD1 | TGTGCCAGCAGCGTAGACTCCGGGACAGGGCTCTATGGCTACACCTTC | CASSVDSGTGLYGYTF
- | TRBJ2-2 | TRBV21-1 | - | TGTGCCAGCAGGACACCGAACACCGGGGAGCTGTTTTTT | CASRTPNTGELFF
once | TRBJ2-5 | TRBV6-1 | TRBD2 | TGTGCCAGCAGACTTAGCGGGGAAGAGACCCAGTACTTC | CASRLSGEETQYF
- | TRBJ1-1 | TRBV6-1 | - | TGTGCCAGCAGTGAACAGGGAAACACTGAAGCTTTCTTT | CASSEQGNTEAFF
- | TRBJ2-7 | TRBV4-2 | - | TGTGCCAGCAGCCCTTTACATCAACCCTACGAGCAGTACTTC | CASSPLHQPYEQYF
- | TRBJ2-1 | TRBV2 | - | TGTGCCAGCAGTAAGGGAGGTTCCTCCTACAATGAGCAGTTCTTC | CASSKGGSSYNEQFF
- | TRBJ2-7 | TRBV7-9 | - | TGTGCCAGCAGCCTATCTCGCGAGCAGTACTTC | CASSLSREQYF
once | TRBJ2-7 | TRBV19 | TRBD1 | TGTGCCAGTAGTGCCTCAGGGGGCTCTTCCTACGAGCAGTACTTC | CASSASGGSSYEQYF
- | TRBJ2-3 | TRBV11-3 | - | TGTGCCAGCTCCAACCGGACAGATACGCAGTATTTT | CASSNRTDTQYF
- | TRBJ1-2 | TRBV5-4 | - | TGTGCCAGCAGCTTGCAACGGGGTGACTATGGCTACACCTTC | CASSLQRGDYGYTF
- | TRBJ2-7 | TRBV11-2 | - | TGTGCCAGCAGCTTAGATCCCAGGGGGGAGTACCGCGGCGAGCAGTACTTC | CASSLDPRGEYRGEQYF
- | TRBJ2-7 | TRBV19 | - | TGTGCCAGTAGTACTCATTCATACGACTCTGAATTGGTCTACGAGCAGTACTTC | CASSTHSYDSELVYEQYF